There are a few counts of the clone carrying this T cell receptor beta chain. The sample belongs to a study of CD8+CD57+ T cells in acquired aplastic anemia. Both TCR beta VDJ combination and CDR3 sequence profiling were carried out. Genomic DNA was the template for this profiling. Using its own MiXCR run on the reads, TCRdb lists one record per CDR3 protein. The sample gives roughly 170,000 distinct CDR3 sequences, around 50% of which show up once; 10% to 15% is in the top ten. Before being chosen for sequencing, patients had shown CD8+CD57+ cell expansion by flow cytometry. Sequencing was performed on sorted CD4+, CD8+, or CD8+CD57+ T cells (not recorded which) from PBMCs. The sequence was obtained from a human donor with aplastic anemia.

The CDR3 is CAISEGDTIYF. The CDR3 nucleotides read TGTGCCATCAGTGAGGGGGACACCATATATTTT. The rearrangement links TRBV10-3 to TRBJ1-3; D gene ambiguous. Germline loops: CDR1 ENHRY, CDR2 SYGVKD. The CDR3 runs 11 residues. Trimming stripped 2 bases from V and 8 bases from J, with 4 bases between.